A single sample is the source of the 21 T cell receptor beta chains below, sequenced in a study of T cell responses to AZD1222 COVID-19 vaccine. Libraries were prepared by immunoSEQ multiplex PCR; TCRdb keeps only in-frame clonotypes and omits some of them. The data contain about 200,000 clones, about 93% of them seen just once; the ten biggest clones take up around 1%. The source material was peripheral blood, sampled on day 0 of MenACWY control vaccination. The receptors stem from an adult in good health.

The chain uses TRBV7-9 and TRBJ1-2; D is perhaps TRBD1 (5 bases). Germline lookup yields CDR1 SEHNR and CDR2 FQNEAQ (reference sequence). There are 14 residues in the CDR3. The V gene lost 5 bases and the J gene lost 7 bases, with 17 bases spanning the gap. This CDR3 reads CASSAGNPGGGYTF. The CDR3, as DNA: TGTGCCAGCAGCGCCGGGAACCCCGGGGGTGGCTACACCTTC.

The J gene is TRBJ2-2, the V gene TRBV6-5; TRBD1 aligns across 7 bases. CDR1 and CDR2 from the germline V gene are MNHEY and SVGAGI. The CDR3 runs to 14 residues. V shed 6 bases, J shed 1 base, and the junction held 2 bases outside the gene matches. CDR3 residues: CASSWTGNTGELFF. The CDR3 region has the DNA TGTGCCAGCAGCTGGACAGGGAACACCGGGGAGCTGTTTTTT.

There are a few counts of this clone. As DNA, the CDR3 is TGCAGCGTTGACTCAGGGGGCTACACCTTC. Amino acids: CSVDSGGYTF. This sequence joins TRBV29-1 and TRBJ1-2; a possible D gene is TRBD1 (5 bases). Germline lookup yields CDR1 SQVTM and CDR2 ANQGSEA. There are 10 residues in the CDR3. V lost 3 bases and J lost 8, with 7 bases in between.

V gene TRBV19 combines with J gene TRBJ1-5, with TRBD1 matching 9 bases. Losses at the gene ends were 7 bases for V and 3 bases for J; bases not matched to a gene: 10. The V gene's germline CDR1 is LNHDA and CDR2 SQIVND (reference sequence). This CDR3 has 16 residues. For the CDR3, the DNA is TGTGCCAGTACCGCAGGACAGGGGACGATCAATCAGCCCCAGCATTTT. It encodes CASTAGQGTINQPQHF. Full variable domain (missing parts from reference TRBV19 and TRBJ1-5): DGGITQSPKYLFRKEGQNVTLSCEQNLNHDAMYWYRQDPGQGLRLIYYSQIVNDFQKGDIAEGYSVSREKKESFPLTVTSAQKNPTAFYLCASTAGQGTINQPQHFGDGTRLSIL.

This clone was seen once. This rearrangement joins TRBV5-4 to TRBJ1-3; D possibly corresponds to TRBD1 (5 bases). The CDR3 contains 14 residues. Germline V gene sequence: CDR1 SGHNT, CDR2 YYREEE (reference sequence). V was pared by 1 base and J by 3 bases, with 8 bases between. The CDR3 here is CASSLLGVGNTIYF. DNA for the CDR3: TGTGCCAGCAGCTTGCTAGGGGTTGGAAACACCATATATTTT.

The chain joins TRBV7-9 to TRBJ1-4; no clear D gene. Trimming pared 2 bases from V and 1 base from J, leaving 14 bases between. There are 17 residues in the CDR3. Germline CDR1 SEHNR, CDR2 FQNEAQ (reference sequence). CDR3 sequence: CASSLIRVGGTNEKLFF. The CDR3 DNA is TGTGCCAGCAGCTTAATAAGGGTCGGTGGAACTAATGAAAAACTGTTTTTT.

V and J are TRBV4-1 and TRBJ2-7; 13 nucleotides align to TRBD2. The germline gives CDR1 MGHRA, CDR2 YSYEKL. The CDR3 extends over 15 amino acids. With V trimmed by 1 base and J by 4 bases, 1 base remained unmatched. CDR3 sequence: CASSQGTSGGYEQYF. The CDR3 DNA sequence: TGCGCCAGCAGCCAAGGGACTAGCGGGGGTTACGAGCAGTACTTC.

The rearrangement joins TRBV5-4 to TRBJ1-1; D gene ambiguous. CDR1 is SGHNT, CDR2 YYREEE, per germline (reference sequence). The CDR3 totals 14 residues. The V and J ends lost 1 base and 4 bases respectively, with 11 bases between them. The CDR3 sequence: CASSLSVSGTEAFF. The DNA of the CDR3 is TGTGCCAGCAGCTTGTCGGTCTCGGGCACTGAAGCTTTCTTT.

This clone was picked up one time. V gene TRBV27 combines with J gene TRBJ1-3, with unresolved D. The CDR3 is made up of 13 amino acids. Germline-derived CDR1 and CDR2 are MNHEY and SMNVEV (reference sequence). Trimming removed 6 bases from V and 0 bases from J, with 6 bases in between. CDR3 nucleotide sequence: TGTGCCAGCAGCAGAACCTCTGGAAACACCATATATTTT. It yields the protein CASSRTSGNTIYF.

The rearrangement joins TRBV3-1 (or the pseudogene TRBV3-2) to TRBJ1-1; the match to TRBD1 covers 8 bases. V gave up 4 bases and J gave up 4 bases; unmatched junction bases: 8. Germline V gene data show CDR1 as LGHDT and CDR2 as YNNKEL (reference sequence). This CDR3 is built from 15 residues. CDR3 coding DNA: TGTGCCAGCAGCCGCATGGACAGGGCAAGCACTGAAGCTTTCTTT. Amino acids: CASSRMDRASTEAFF.

The rearrangement links TRBV4-1 to TRBJ1-1, with a weak D call TRBD1 (6 bases). There are 15 residues in the CDR3. The V gene lost 1 base and the J gene lost 1 base, with 10 bases spanning the gap. Germline lookup yields CDR1 MGHRA and CDR2 YSYEKL. Here the CDR3 reads CASSQARGQNTEAFF. CDR3 coding DNA: TGCGCCAGCAGCCAAGCCCGGGGACAGAACACTGAAGCTTTCTTT.

This clone was seen once. CDR3 in amino acids: CAIGLQGVSYEQYF. As DNA, the CDR3 is TGTGCCATCGGCCTACAGGGGGTTTCCTACGAGCAGTACTTC. The chain recombines TRBV10-3 with TRBJ2-7; 8 bases fit TRBD1. This CDR3 comprises 14 residues. The V segment lost 8 bases and the J segment 1 base; nucleotides outside the gene matches: 7. Germline loops: CDR1 ENHRY, CDR2 SYGVKD.

This sequence joins TRBV27 and TRBJ1-2; D possibly corresponds to TRBD1 (6 bases). The CDR3 consists of 13 residues. V lost 6 bases and J 4 bases, leaving 12 bases between the germline ends. CDR1 and CDR2 from the germline V gene are MNHEY and SMNVEV (reference sequence). CDR3 nucleotide sequence: TGTGCCAGCAGCCGTCGAGGGGGCTATGGCTACACCTTC. Translated, it gives CASSRRGGYGYTF.

This clone was seen a single time. This chain uses TRBV5-4 with TRBJ1-2; no clear D. Trimming stripped 0 bases from V and 4 bases from J, with 10 bases between. Germline V gene sequence: CDR1 SGHNT, CDR2 YYREEE (reference sequence). This CDR3 is 14 amino acids long. CDR3 coding DNA: TGTGCCAGCAGCTTGGTTTGGGATCCCTATGGCTACACCTTC. Amino acid sequence: CASSLVWDPYGYTF.

The gene calls are TRBV3-1 (or the pseudogene TRBV3-2) and TRBJ2-1; no reliable D call. CDR3 length equals 11 residues. CDR1 is LGHDT, CDR2 YNNKEL, per germline (reference sequence). With 1 base removed from V and 10 bases from J, the gap between germline ends came to 5 bases. The CDR3 nucleotides are TGTGCCAGCAGCCAAGTGGCCGAGCAGTTCTTC. Amino acid sequence: CASSQVAEQFF.

The V call is TRBV13, the J call TRBJ1-3; tentative D call: TRBD1 (5 bases). The CDR3 runs 16 residues. The V and J ends lost 5 bases and 0 bases respectively, with 14 bases between them. The germline gives CDR1 PRHDT, CDR2 FYEKMQ (reference sequence). For the CDR3, the DNA is TGTGCCAGCAGCCGTCTGGGACGGAGCTCTGGAAACACCATATATTTT. It translates to CASSRLGRSSGNTIYF.

This chain joins TRBV12-3 or TRBV12-4 and TRBJ1-2; no clear D. CDR3 length: 12 residues. V lost 4 bases and J lost 4, with 7 bases in between. CDR3 coding DNA: TGTGCCAGCAGTTCGGAACGCTATGGCTACACCTTC. Residues: CASSSERYGYTF.

The J gene is TRBJ1-4, the V gene TRBV4-1; TRBD1 might be the D (5 bases). The V gene's germline CDR1 is MGHRA and CDR2 YSYEKL. The CDR3 has 16 residues. Trimming pared 0 bases from V and 8 bases from J, leaving 16 bases between. CDR3 in DNA: TGCGCCAGCAGCCAAGATTCAGGGCGGGGCCAGGAAAAACTGTTTTTT. It translates to CASSQDSGRGQEKLFF.

The table lists this clone with a few counts. The rearrangement joins TRBV7-8 to TRBJ1-2, with D unclear. The CDR3 totals 15 residues. V was pared by 1 base and J by 2 bases, with 11 bases between. The germline V gene encodes CDR1 SGHVS and CDR2 FQNEAQ. CDR3 amino acids: CASSLGGGLNYGYTF. In DNA form, the CDR3 reads TGTGCCAGCAGCTTAGGAGGCGGGTTGAACTATGGCTACACCTTC. The variable domain in full, with the rest retrieved from reference TRBV7-8 and TRBJ1-2, is GAGVSQSPRYKVAKRGQDVALRCDPISGHVSLFWYQQALGQGPEFLTYFQNEAQLDKSGLPSDRFFAERPEGSVSTLKIQRTQQEDSAVYLCASSLGGGLNYGYTFGSGTRLTVV.

The chain combines TRBV5-5 with TRBJ2-1; no firm D call. The V gene's germline CDR1 is SGHKS and CDR2 YYEKEE (reference sequence). The CDR3 has 14 residues. V was clipped by 0 bases and J by 10 bases, with 14 bases between them. CDR3 loop: CASSLEVSLGEQFF. CDR3 DNA sequence: TGTGCCAGCAGCTTGGAAGTCTCCCTCGGGGAGCAGTTCTTC.

In DNA, the CDR3 is TGTGCCAGCAGCCCGAGAGACAGGGGCAATCCTTCCGAGCAGTACTTC. Its translation is CASSPRDRGNPSEQYF. The rearrangement links TRBV5-6 to TRBJ2-7, with 8 bases fitting TRBD1. Per germline, CDR1 SGHDT and CDR2 YYEEEE. J was trimmed by 6 bases and V by 4 bases; bases with no gene match: 15. CDR3 length: 16 amino acids.